This section outlines one T cell receptor (beta chain) sequence together with its context. The data originate from a study of blood T cells in healthy people across ages. A second PCR, run for about 7 to 11 cycles, used a sample-barcoded 5' primer plus a J-beta primer mix. TCRdb independently ran MiXCR on the 5' RACE reads; one entry per CDR3 protein. Of a few hundred thousand distinct CDR3 sequences listed, roughly half are singletons. V shed 7 bases and J 8 bases; nucleotides not matched to a gene: 6. The CDR3 sequence is 12 residues long. In germline, CDR1 is SGDLS, CDR2 YYNGEE. Sequenced sample: blood. The chain joins TRBV9 to TRBJ2-4, with 7 bases identical to TRBD1. This clonotype was obtained from a man aged 60-69 years in good health. The CDR3 DNA reads TGTGCCAGCGCAGACAGGGTTGACATTCAGTACTTC. Amino acid sequence: CASADRVDIQYF.